Sequencing of this T cell receptor (beta chain) was carried out in a study of cytomegalovirus exposure and HLA in healthy donors. Findings and limits, study-wide: Published work reported that the classifier diagnosed cytomegalovirus status with high specificity and sensitivity. Excluded were some V segments that proved indistinguishable, including TRBV6-2 and TRBV6-3.

CDR3 size: 14 residues. V was shortened by 3 bases and J by 10 bases, with 13 bases between the two germline ends. CDR1 MDHEN and CDR2 SYDVKM come from the germline V gene. This PCR relied on a set of 60 Vbeta primers and 13 Jbeta primers. Produced via immunoSEQ multiplex PCR; TCRdb's table is partial and in-frame only. The sample data list around 130,000 clones. Turning to this clone: Its target is not known.

The TCR comes from a woman aged 55-69 years in good health and CMV-seronegative. The sample was PBMCs. V gene TRBV28 combines with J gene TRBJ1-6; D not certain. The CDR3 DNA is TGTGCCAGCAGTTTCCCGGGAGGCTACTCACCCCTCCACTTT. Amino acid sequence: CASSFPGGYSPLHF.